This T cell receptor (beta chain) is from a study of T cell changes during pregnancy in multiple sclerosis. In germline, CDR1 is SGHDN, CDR2 FVKESK. The CDR3 sequence is 18 residues long. V lost 0 bases to trimming and J lost 6 bases, with 24 bases between them. TCRdb's table, derived via immunoSEQ multiplex PCR, lists solely in-frame clones and lacks some. The data contain about 98,000 clones, 92% of them seen just once; the ten biggest clones take up approximately 2%. This sequence was found in a female donor in good health, enrolled as a control in a pregnancy study. This specimen consisted of peripheral blood, obtained after pregnancy. The chain links TRBV14 to TRBJ2-7; TRBD1 is a possible D gene (5 bases). The CDR3 DNA reads TGTGCCAGCAGCCAAGACGAAGGGATGTGGGCAGGGCCCACCGAGCAGTACTTC. Its translation: CASSQDEGMWAGPTEQYF.